The 31 T cell receptor beta chains in this list originate from one sample, sequenced in a study of T cell responses to AZD1222 COVID-19 vaccine. The data were produced by immunoSEQ multiplex PCR, yet TCRdb's version contains in-frame clones alone and is incomplete. The sample consists of roughly 110,000 clones, more than 75% of them appearing once. The sequencing used peripheral blood, collected on day 0 of AZD1222 vaccination. These receptors came from an adult in good health.

In its sample, this clone was seen a few times. V usage is TRBV5-1 and J usage is TRBJ1-1; D ambiguous. CDR3 length: 13 residues. Germline V gene lookup returns CDR1 SGHRS and CDR2 YFSETQ. V lost 4 bases and J 0 bases, leaving 7 bases between the germline ends. CDR3 protein: CASSETLNTEAFF. The CDR3 DNA sequence: TGCGCCAGCAGCGAGACCCTGAACACTGAAGCTTTCTTT.

The V and J genes are TRBV5-1 and TRBJ2-1; D not resolved. Germline values: CDR1 SGHRS, CDR2 YFSETQ. V was cut by 0 bases and J by 3 bases, with 1 base left in between. The CDR3 runs to 12 residues. The CDR3 reads CASSLDYNEQFF. The CDR3 DNA reads as TGCGCCAGCAGCTTGGACTACAATGAGCAGTTCTTC.

The rearrangement links TRBV5-4 to TRBJ1-3; 7 positions match TRBD1. Germline V CDR1 and CDR2: SGHNT, YYREEE (reference sequence). The length of the CDR3 is 15 residues. J gave up 0 bases and V 4 bases, and 4 bases lay outside the gene matches. CDR3 coding DNA: TGTGCCAGCAGCCCAGGGGGTAGCTCTGGAAACACCATATATTTT. This translates into CASSPGGSSGNTIYF.

This clone was seen only once. J is TRBJ2-3 and V is TRBV14; D assignment may be TRBD1 or TRBD2 (6 bases each). This CDR3 has 15 residues. Trimming took 4 bases from V and 2 from J, leaving 13 bases between them. Germline V gene sequence: CDR1 SGHDN, CDR2 FVKESK. CDR3 residues: CASSPEGGHTDTQYF. DNA for the CDR3: TGTGCCAGCAGCCCTGAGGGGGGCCACACAGATACGCAGTATTTT.

The V gene is TRBV11-3, the J gene TRBJ2-1; no reliable D call. The germline V gene has CDR1 SGHNT and CDR2 YENEEA. CDR3 size: 13 residues. Deletions cut 2 bases from V and 6 bases from J, with 8 bases between. CDR3 bases: TGTGCCAGCAGCTTATCAGGCGTCAATGAGCAGTTCTTC. This translates into CASSLSGVNEQFF.

The chain recombines TRBV12-3 or TRBV12-4 with TRBJ1-5; D is perhaps TRBD1 (5 bases). CDR3 length: 13 residues. The V end lost 5 bases, the J end lost 9 bases, and 14 bases lay between the germline ends. The CDR3 protein is CASSPGQFRPQHF. The CDR3 region has the DNA TGTGCCAGCAGTCCGGGGCAGTTCCGGCCCCAGCATTTT.

The J gene is TRBJ1-4, the V gene TRBV19; 10 positions match TRBD1. Trimming removed 6 bases from V and 8 bases from J; junction bases left unmatched: 0. Germline CDR1 LNHDA, CDR2 SQIVND (reference sequence). CDR3 length: 12 residues. The CDR3 DNA is TGTGCCAGTAGGGACAGGGGGGAAAAACTGTTTTTT. It yields the protein CASRDRGEKLFF. The full variable domain, rest sourced from reference TRBV19 and TRBJ1-4, is DGGITQSPKYLFRKEGQNVTLSCEQNLNHDAMYWYRQDPGQGLRLIYYSQIVNDFQKGDIAEGYSVSREKKESFPLTVTSAQKNPTAFYLCASRDRGEKLFFGSGTQLSVL.

This clone appeared a single time. The J gene is TRBJ1-2, the V gene TRBV6-5; D gene uncertain. There are 15 residues in the CDR3. Germline assignment: CDR1 MNHEY and CDR2 SVGAGI. Trimming removed 6 bases at V and 0 bases at J, with 14 bases between. The CDR3 DNA sequence: TGTGCCAGCAGACGGGTACAGAAAACTAACTATGGCTACACCTTC. Its translation: CASRRVQKTNYGYTF.

This clone has more than one count but fewer than ten. V is TRBV28 and J is TRBJ1-2; no definite D call. V shed 8 bases and J shed 4 bases, with 5 bases lying between them. Germline loops: CDR1 MDHEN, CDR2 SYDVKM. The CDR3 consists of 10 residues. The CDR3 spells CASYLYGYTF. The CDR3 bases are TGTGCCAGCTATCTCTATGGCTACACCTTC.

The chain joins TRBV5-4 to TRBJ2-2, with 9 positions matching TRBD2. CDR1 is SGHNT and CDR2 is YYREEE in the germline V gene (reference sequence). The CDR3 runs 14 residues. After removal of 10 bases from V and 2 bases from J, the junction contained 6 bases not matched to a gene. The CDR3 region has the DNA TGTGCCGCCCGGCTAGCGGGAAACACCGGGGAGCTGTTTTTT. Its translation: CAARLAGNTGELFF.

This chain uses TRBV6-5 with TRBJ2-1; 11 bases are a match to TRBD2. The CDR3 length is 15 residues. From germline, CDR1 is MNHEY and CDR2 SVGAGI. The V gene end was trimmed by 6 bases and the J gene end by 6 bases; junction bases not matched to a gene: 7. The CDR3 reads CASSVAGGRFNEQFF. CDR3 nucleotide sequence: TGTGCCAGCAGCGTAGCGGGAGGGCGGTTCAATGAGCAGTTCTTC.

The chain combines TRBV27 with TRBJ2-7; D might be TRBD2 (6 bases). Trimming took 0 bases from V and 3 from J, leaving 21 bases between them. The V gene's germline CDR1 is MNHEY and CDR2 SMNVEV (reference sequence). There are 18 residues in the CDR3. CDR3 DNA: TGTGCCAGCAGTTTATCGATAGGGTCCGGGACTTCGGGCTACGAGCAGTACTTC. It yields the protein CASSLSIGSGTSGYEQYF.

A single count supports this clone. V and J are TRBV20-1 and TRBJ2-7; 8 bases fit TRBD1. V dropped 3 bases and J dropped 2; count of bases not matched to a gene: 9. The CDR3 extends over 15 amino acids. Germline CDR1 DFQATT, CDR2 SNEGSKA (reference sequence). The CDR3 bases are TGCAGTGCTAGTTCCCCGAGGGGACAGGCCTACGAGCAGTACTTC. It translates to CSASSPRGQAYEQYF.

The chain employs TRBV12-5 and TRBJ1-1; 8 positions agree with TRBD1. Trimming at V came to 0 bases and at J to 5 bases, leaving 8 bases not matched to a gene. CDR1 and CDR2 (germline): LGHNT, FRNRAP. The CDR3 runs 16 residues. For the CDR3, the DNA is TGTGCTAGTGGTTTGGTAGGACAGGGATGGGAAACTGAAGCTTTCTTT. This sequence encodes CASGLVGQGWETEAFF. The full variable domain, completed using reference TRBV12-5 and TRBJ1-1, is DARVTQTPRHKVTEMGQEVTMRCQPILGHNTVFWYRQTMMQGLELLAYFRNRAPLDDSGMPKDRFSAEMPDATLATLKIQPSEPRDSAVYFCASGLVGQGWETEAFFGQGTRLTVV.

DNA for the CDR3: TGTGCCAGCAGCTCTCAGGGGGAAGAGACCCAGTACTTC. Translating it yields CASSSQGEETQYF. V usage is TRBV5-4 and J usage is TRBJ2-5, with 7 bases fitting TRBD1. Germline V gene lookup returns CDR1 SGHNT and CDR2 YYREEE (reference sequence). The CDR3 has 13 residues. Trimming cost V 3 bases and J 3 bases; bases outside gene matches: 2.

V and J are TRBV27 and TRBJ1-5; no clear D. Germline V gene lookup returns CDR1 MNHEY and CDR2 SMNVEV (reference sequence). This CDR3 is 14 amino acids long. Trimming pared 1 base from V and 11 bases from J, leaving 15 bases between. CDR3 nucleotides: TGTGCCAGCAGTTTATTCTCGGACGGGTCGGCCCAGCATTTT. Its protein is CASSLFSDGSAQHF.

This clone was detected a few times. The CDR3 nucleotides are TGCGCCAGCAGCTCCGGGACCGGCCTGATGACAGATACGCAGTATTTT. Protein: CASSSGTGLMTDTQYF. This chain uses TRBV5-1 with TRBJ2-3; D possibly matches TRBD1 or TRBD2 (5 bases each). CDR1 is SGHRS and CDR2 is YFSETQ in the germline V gene. V lost 3 bases to trimming and J lost 3 bases, with 17 bases between them. The CDR3 sequence is 16 residues long.

The chain recombines TRBV6-1 with TRBJ2-3; 7 nucleotides match TRBD2. Germline V lookup: CDR1 MNHNS, CDR2 SASEGT. The junction had 7 bases not matched to a gene; V was cut back by 2 bases and J by 2 bases. This CDR3 comprises 16 residues. CDR3 nucleotides: TGTGCCAGCAGTGAATTCTGGGGGAGGGCCACAGATACGCAGTATTTT. Its protein product is CASSEFWGRATDTQYF.

This clone has just one count. The CDR3 DNA reads as TGCGCCAGCGGGACGGGGCCCTACAATGAGCAGTTCTTC. Translated, it gives CASGTGPYNEQFF. The chain uses TRBV4-1 and TRBJ2-1; D possibly uses TRBD1 or TRBD2 (5 bases each). The CDR3 runs to 13 residues. Germline V gene data show CDR1 as MGHRA and CDR2 as YSYEKL. The V gene lost 8 bases and the J gene lost 2 bases, with 10 bases spanning the gap.

The chain recombines TRBV4-1 with TRBJ2-1; 9 positions agree with TRBD1. Trimming removed 2 bases from V and 7 bases from J; junction bases left unmatched: 12. The CDR3 length is 17 residues. Germline V gene data show CDR1 as MGHRA and CDR2 as YSYEKL. The CDR3: CASSQTPPGQGSNEQFF. The DNA of the CDR3 is TGCGCCAGCAGCCAAACTCCTCCGGGACAGGGATCAAATGAGCAGTTCTTC.

This clone was observed a single time. The chain joins TRBV9 to TRBJ2-7; perhaps TRBD2 as D (5 bases). Looked up from germline, CDR1 is SGDLS and CDR2 is YYNGEE. V lost 4 bases to trimming and J lost 6 bases, with 23 bases between them. The CDR3 consists of 16 residues. The DNA of the CDR3 is TGTGCCAGCAGCCCGCACATAGCGATCCAAGGGTCCGAGCAGTACTTC. Its protein product is CASSPHIAIQGSEQYF. The full variable domain, in which reference TRBV9 and TRBJ2-7 provide the parts outside the CDR3, is DSGVTQTPKHLITATGQRVTLRCSPRSGDLSVYWYQQSLDQGLQFLIQYYNGEERAKGNILERFSAQQFPDLHSELNLSSLELGDSALYFCASSPHIAIQGSEQYFGPGTRLTVT.

The rearrangement uses TRBV7-2 and TRBJ2-7, with TRBD2 identical over 11 bases. CDR3 length: 15 amino acids. Germline V lookup: CDR1 SGHTA, CDR2 FQGNSA. Trimming removed 5 bases from V and 10 bases from J; junction bases left unmatched: 13. The CDR3 nucleotides read TGTGCCAGCAGCCCCGGAGGGACTAGCGGTCAGGTACAGTACTTC. Its protein is CASSPGGTSGQVQYF.

The rearrangement joins TRBV5-4 to TRBJ1-6; 8 bases are a match to TRBD1. The CDR3 runs to 14 residues. J was trimmed by 8 bases and V by 5 bases; bases with no gene match: 6. Germline CDR1 SGHNT, CDR2 YYREEE (reference sequence). CDR3 protein: CASRKGQVDSPLHF. The CDR3, as DNA: TGTGCCAGCAGGAAGGGACAGGTTGATTCACCCCTCCACTTT.

At least ten counts were recorded for this clone. The J gene is TRBJ2-2, the V gene TRBV19, with D tentatively TRBD1 (5 bases). The V end was cut by 4 bases, the J end by 6 bases, with 12 bases between. The CDR3 runs 14 residues. CDR1 LNHDA and CDR2 SQIVND come from the germline V gene (reference sequence). The CDR3 coding sequence is TGTGCCAGTAGTACCCTAGTAGGGGCCGGGGAGCTGTTTTTT. Protein product: CASSTLVGAGELFF.

This chain uses TRBV15 with TRBJ2-2, with D uncertain. This CDR3 has 14 residues. Germline-derived CDR1 and CDR2 are LNHNV and YYDKDF (reference sequence). Trimming took 4 bases from V and 7 from J, leaving 13 bases between them. CDR3: CATSMPSAGGELFF. For the CDR3, the DNA is TGTGCCACCAGCATGCCCTCGGCCGGCGGGGAGCTGTTTTTT.

The chain combines TRBV5-6 with TRBJ2-7; 9 bases line up with TRBD2. The CDR3 runs 16 residues. Germline assignment: CDR1 SGHDT and CDR2 YYEEEE. V lost 2 bases, J lost 0 bases, and 6 bases stayed unmatched. Here the CDR3 reads CASSLVASGNSYEQYF. Here the CDR3 DNA reads TGTGCCAGCAGCTTAGTTGCTAGCGGGAACTCCTACGAGCAGTACTTC.

The chain carries TRBV29-1 and TRBJ2-7; 10 bases are a match to TRBD1. Trimming took 5 bases from V and 6 from J; bases not matched to a gene: 13. This CDR3 region has 15 residues. Per germline, CDR1 SQVTM and CDR2 ANQGSEA. Written as DNA, the CDR3 is TGCAGCGTTTCCCAACTTGGGACAGGGGAGTCCGAGCAGTACTTC. The encoded protein is CSVSQLGTGESEQYF.

The chain couples TRBV15 to TRBJ2-3; 12 positions match TRBD2. This CDR3 has 18 residues. Germline CDR1 reads LNHNV; CDR2 reads YYDKDF (reference sequence). With V trimmed by 0 bases and J by 3 bases, 7 bases remained unmatched. The CDR3 nucleotides read TGTGCCACCAGCAGAGATATCCCTAGCGGGAGGGGGACAGATACGCAGTATTTT. Encoded protein: CATSRDIPSGRGTDTQYF. The full variable domain, completed using reference TRBV15 and TRBJ2-3, is DAMVIQNPRYQVTQFGKPVTLSCSQTLNHNVMYWYQQKSSQAPKLLFHYYDKDFNNEADTPDNFQSRRPNTSFCFLDIRSPGLGDTAMYLCATSRDIPSGRGTDTQYFGPGTRLTVL.

The chain joins TRBV9 to TRBJ2-3, with D tentatively TRBD2 (5 bases). Germline-derived CDR1 and CDR2 are SGDLS and YYNGEE. V shed 0 bases and J shed 2 bases, with 10 bases lying between them. The CDR3 spans 15 residues. The CDR3: CASSVAGYYTDTQYF. The CDR3 coding sequence is TGTGCCAGCAGCGTAGCGGGATACTACACAGATACGCAGTATTTT.

The chain recombines TRBV29-1 with TRBJ1-2; TRBD1 matches at 8 bases. Trimming at V came to 4 bases and at J to 2 bases, leaving 3 bases not matched to a gene. In germline, CDR1 is SQVTM, CDR2 ANQGSEA. The CDR3 sequence is 13 residues long. CDR3 DNA sequence: TGCAGCGTTGTTCCAGGGGGCAACTATGGCTACACCTTC. Its translation is CSVVPGGNYGYTF.

The chain uses TRBV9 and TRBJ2-1; 8 bases fit TRBD2. With 0 bases clipped from V and 9 bases from J, the junction kept 8 bases outside the gene matches. The length of the CDR3 is 15 residues. Germline assignment: CDR1 SGDLS and CDR2 YYNGEE. The CDR3 sequence: CASSVAAGDGSEQFF. Here the CDR3 DNA reads TGTGCCAGCAGCGTAGCAGCGGGAGACGGTAGTGAGCAGTTCTTC.